The clone carrying this T cell receptor beta chain was counted ten times or more. Its antigen remains unidentified. These data come from a study of shared clonotypes between healthy human individuals. Study-wide background: CD4 naive cells filled three plates per donor, CD4 memory three, CD8 naive two and CD8 memory one.

Per germline, CDR1 SNHLY and CDR2 FYNNEI. Trimming took off 6 bases at V and 2 bases at J, with 16 bases between the two ends. CDR3 length equals 16 residues. General study results and limits: Clonotypes shared by all four sorted-subset donors had higher generation probabilities than non-shared clonotypes.

HIV-negative, healthy adults without recent acute infections or vaccinations were the donors. Splitting of each subset's genomic DNA was done evenly across several immunoSEQ plates. TCRdb's copy holds only in-frame clones and misses some; the assay was immunoSEQ multiplex PCR. Among about 1.1 million clones listed, roughly 80% were seen once. The chain recombines TRBV2 with TRBJ1-4; TRBD1 might be the D (6 bases). This receptor was identified in a man between 18 and 35 years old in good health. Some clones in this sample may be carry-over from other donors' samples. Sequencing input: memory CD4+ T cells from PBMCs. Subset meaning: CD45RA-negative fraction. The CDR3 DNA reads as TGTGCCAGCAGCCCAGAGGGGGGGATGACTAATGAAAAACTGTTTTTT. It specifies CASSPEGGMTNEKLFF. The entire variable domain, with the rest obtained from reference TRBV2 and TRBJ1-4, is as follows: EPEVTQTPSHQVTQMGQEVILRCVPISNHLYFYWYRQILGQKVEFLVSFYNNEISEKSEIFDDQFSVERPDGSNFTLKIRSTKLEDSAMYFCASSPEGGMTNEKLFFGSGTQLSVL.